The text below deals with one T cell receptor beta chain. The sample holds many counts of this clonotype. It lacks a known antigen. Qualities for individual bases were not recorded, and no much larger clone is one base off. Inclusive of the bounding cysteine and phenylalanine, the CDR3 is 11 residues long. Only CDR3 DNA remains: 33 bases, in frame from the first base. Looking up the germline V gene (reference sequence) yields CDR1 DFQATT and CDR2 SNEGSKA. The germline ends are 2 bases apart after V is trimmed by 1 base and J by 2 bases. The method was 5' RACE. For sequencing, a NextSeq 500 was employed. The TCR library protocol attached unique molecular identifiers to individual cDNA molecules to correct for sequencing error and PCR bias. Both TCR alpha and beta chains were sequenced, and tight co-correlation was observed between alpha and beta sequence abundances in each sample. In the authors' own workflow: Decombinator V4 was used to annotate the V gene, J gene and CDR3 of the TCR sequences. Expanded TCRs were defined as changing significantly between any two time points under a Poisson model with p below 0.0001. Abundances of TCRs were expressed as counts per million after normalisation to the total number of TCRs sequenced in each sample. MAIT TCRs were defined by TRAV1-2 paired with TRAJ12, TRAJ20 or TRAJ33, and iNKT TCRs by TRAV10 paired with TRAJ18. VDJdb, accessed on 1 November 2021, was searched for TCRs annotated for CMV, EBV and SARS-CoV-2, and TCRs annotated for more than one antigen were excluded. The raw public reads went through TCRdb reprocessing: fastp at Q25, MiXCR clone calling, in-frame beta chains kept. Every entry covers one CDR3 protein and lists the most common genes and DNA from its rows. These V and J calls are TCRdb output, not the study's own analysis. The table for this sample lists around 78,000 distinct CDR3 sequences; around a tenth of them were counted only once. Of the sample, over 6% falls within the top ten clones.

The data were taken from a study of early T cells in non-severe SARS-CoV-2 infection (dated by TCRdb to about 2021). In the study overall: Because TCR sequencing was done on bulk RNA from unsorted whole blood, the alpha and beta chains could not be paired. Here is what the overall study found, with its caveats: Matching against VDJdb was skewed toward anti-spike CD8 responses, likely underestimated virus-specific expansions, and missed private and CD4 specificities.

Set within a cohort of healthcare workers in London, UK, this nested case-control study involved weekly PCR testing of nasopharyngeal swabs along with blood sampling. Between 23 and 31 March 2020, the week of the UK lockdown, healthcare workers were enrolled and then followed up weekly for as long as 16 weeks. This clonotype was sampled from an adult who was a healthcare worker with PCR-confirmed SARS-CoV-2 infection or an uninfected control (not recorded which). The V and J segments used are TRBV20-1 and TRBJ2-5; the D gene is not confidently resolved. The sequences come from whole blood, collected at baseline. The CDR3 reads as follows: CSARGQETQYF. The DNA reads as follows: TGCAGTGCTAGAGGGCAAGAGACCCAGTACTTC.